This note documents a single TCR beta chain sequence. Its antigen is as yet unknown. This specimen comes from a study of OX40 agonist ivuxolimab in advanced cancers. Study-wide findings and caveats: Some nonresponders additionally presented with little normalized T-cell clonal expansion.

Using immunoSEQ multiplex PCR, the repertoire was profiled, and TCRdb retains in-frame clones only, with some absent. This table has about 77,000 clones, about 94% appearing once. This CDR3 region has 14 residues. Germline CDR1 reads MNHEY; CDR2 reads SMNVEV (reference sequence). Trimming stripped 2 bases from V and 6 bases from J, with 10 bases between. This sequence joins TRBV27 and TRBJ2-2; no definite D call. This receptor was taken from an adult with an advanced solid tumor such as melanoma, head and neck, liver or kidney cancer. The starting material was CD4+ or CD8+ T cells sorted from blood, obtained in a trial of the OX40 agonist ivuxolimab. The CDR3 is CASSLPGRAGELFF. Here the CDR3 DNA reads TGTGCCAGCAGTTTACCGGGTAGGGCCGGGGAGCTGTTTTTT.